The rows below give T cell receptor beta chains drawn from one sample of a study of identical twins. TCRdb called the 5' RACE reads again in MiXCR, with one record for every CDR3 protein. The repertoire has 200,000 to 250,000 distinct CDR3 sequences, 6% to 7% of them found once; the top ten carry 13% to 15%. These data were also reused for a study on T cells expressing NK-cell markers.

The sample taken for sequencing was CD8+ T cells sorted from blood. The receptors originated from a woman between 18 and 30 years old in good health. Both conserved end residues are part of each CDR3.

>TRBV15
CATSRRTGQTSANYGYTF
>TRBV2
CASVPSSVPSYNEQFF
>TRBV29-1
CSVKGREQYF
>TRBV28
CASSFGQGWTEAFF
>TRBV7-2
CASSSEGGRHEQYF
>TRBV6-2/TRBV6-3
CASSQSYPGLRLAGAPGEQFF
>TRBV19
CASSIDRSAPSRGSNQPQHF
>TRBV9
CASDKQGIPYNEQFF
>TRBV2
CASSPGLAGGNEQFF
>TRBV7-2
CASSLAGSGTGNTIYF
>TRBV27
CASSLDSRTSGANVLTF
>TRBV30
CAGGVRNNEQFF
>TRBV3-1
CASSRQGVVPYEQYF
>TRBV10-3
CAISEATTNGYTF
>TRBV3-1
CASSQQVPGGPGSEQFF
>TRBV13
CASSPNLGEADTQYF
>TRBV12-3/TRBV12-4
CASSHRLGKQYF
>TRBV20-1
CCARDPDREPWYTEAFF
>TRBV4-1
CASSQDRDLDGYTF
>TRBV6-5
CASSSKDPYYGYTF
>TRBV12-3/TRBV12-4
CASTVDMNTEAFF
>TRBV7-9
CASSTGDSQLYEQYF
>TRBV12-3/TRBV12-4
CASSSPTGDSSSTYEQYF
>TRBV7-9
CASTPTGRRQDEQFF
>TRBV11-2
CASREGGPAYEQYF
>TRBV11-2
CASSLVGGNQYEQYF
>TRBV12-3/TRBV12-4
CASSVGEGTGEQYF
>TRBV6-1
CASSGGQRYNEQFF
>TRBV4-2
CASSLGDRDDEQYF
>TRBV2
CASSEGRAAGAEAFF
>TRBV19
CASSAFGQAYEQYF
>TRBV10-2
CASSEAAGGLYSYEQYF
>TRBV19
CASSVGQGYYEQYF
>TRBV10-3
CAISEEGRNQPQHF
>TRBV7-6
CASSLGGGASNEQFF
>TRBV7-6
CASSLEGANSYNEQFF
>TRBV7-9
CASSSPTGTDYGYTF
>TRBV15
CATSIPEGRQTQYF
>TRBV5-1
CASSAFSGGETQYF
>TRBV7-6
CASSFGRGMNTEAFF
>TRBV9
CASSVRREGGNYGYTF
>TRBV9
CASSSSRTASGPSDTQYF
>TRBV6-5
CASSNLAGGGETQYF